This TCR beta chain was identified in a study of shared clonotypes between healthy human individuals. Germline CDR1 and CDR2: LNHDA and SQIVND (reference sequence). Trimming pared 3 bases from V and 6 bases from J, leaving 23 bases between. The CDR3 covers 17 residues. TCRdb's table, derived via immunoSEQ multiplex PCR, lists solely in-frame clones and lacks some. This table has approximately 2.1 million clones, 80% to 95% appearing once. The receptor's source is a man aged 18 to 30 in good health. Some clones in this sample may be carry-over from other donors' samples. The genes are TRBV19 and TRBJ1-1, with a weak D call TRBD1 (6 bases). The sample consisted of naive CD4+ T cells from PBMCs. Specified subset: CD45RA+ positively selected. DNA of the CDR3: TGTGCCAGTAGTATTGGTCGGGTAACCAGGGGTCTACCTGAAGCTTTCTTT. Amino acids: CASSIGRVTRGLPEAFF.